This passage covers 22 T cell receptor beta chains from one sample sequenced in a study of blood T cell repertoires in COVID-19. The assay was immunoSEQ multiplex PCR, and TCRdb's table has in-frame clones only and misses some. The data hold hundreds of thousands of clones, with 85% to 90% observed a single time. Input material: peripheral blood. These receptors originate from a woman in her 70s with COVID-19, enrolled during active disease.

The gene calls are TRBV24-1 and TRBJ1-2; D uncertain. V dropped 2 bases and J dropped 11 bases, with 11 bases sitting between them. Per the germline V gene, CDR1 is KGHDR and CDR2 is SFDVKD. This CDR3 spans 12 amino acids. In nucleotides, the CDR3 is TGTGCCACCAGTGATTCCCGCATGGAGTACACCTTC. This gives the protein CATSDSRMEYTF.

This chain uses TRBV7-8 with TRBJ1-3; 7 nucleotides line up with TRBD1. The J segment lost 2 bases and the V segment lost 6 bases, leaving 1 base of the junction unmatched. Looked up from germline, CDR1 is SGHVS and CDR2 is FQNEAQ. The CDR3 consists of 13 residues. The CDR3 DNA reads TGTGCCAGCAGTAGGGGGCCTGGAAACACCATATATTTT. It codes for CASSRGPGNTIYF.

This rearrangement joins TRBV4-1 to TRBJ2-2; TRBD1 agrees at 7 bases. Germline V gives CDR1 MGHRA, CDR2 YSYEKL. V shed 0 bases, J shed 0 bases, and the junction held 10 bases outside the gene matches. The CDR3 has 19 amino acids. The CDR3 DNA reads as TGCGCCAGCAGCCAAGAGACAGGGACCCTTCTCGCGAACACCGGGGAGCTGTTTTTT. It translates to CASSQETGTLLANTGELFF.

V and J are TRBV9 and TRBJ1-6; no clear D gene. Trimming took off 4 bases at V and 10 bases at J, with 12 bases between the two ends. There are 13 residues in the CDR3. Germline CDR1 is SGDLS and CDR2 is YYNGEE. The CDR3 region is CASSLDGVSPLHF. In DNA, the CDR3 is TGTGCCAGCAGCCTAGATGGAGTATCACCCCTCCACTTT.

This sequence joins TRBV29-1 and TRBJ1-2; a weak D match, TRBD1 (6 bases). V lost 4 bases to trimming and J lost 10 bases, with 19 bases between them. Germline CDR1 SQVTM, CDR2 ANQGSEA. This CDR3 comprises 13 residues. The CDR3 DNA follows: TGCAGCGTTGTTAGCCTTGCACAGGGATCCTACACCTTC. Translating gives CSVVSLAQGSYTF. The variable domain in full, with the rest retrieved from reference TRBV29-1 and TRBJ1-2, is SAVISQKPSRDICQRGTSLTIQCQVDSQVTMMFWYRQQPGQSLTLIATANQGSEATYESGFVIDKFPISRPNLTFSTLTVSNMSPEDSSIYLCSVVSLAQGSYTFGSGTRLTVV.

The gene calls are TRBV29-1 and TRBJ1-4; 7 bases are a match to TRBD1. V shed 7 bases and J 3 bases; nucleotides not matched to a gene: 5. The CDR3 contains 13 residues. Germline V CDR1 and CDR2: SQVTM, ANQGSEA. Here the CDR3 reads CSARTGANEKLFF. DNA of the CDR3: TGCAGCGCCCGGACAGGCGCTAATGAAAAACTGTTTTTT.

The rearrangement links TRBV24-1 to TRBJ1-2; no clear D. V dropped 2 bases and J dropped 3 bases, with 9 bases sitting between them. The germline V gene encodes CDR1 KGHDR and CDR2 SFDVKD. The CDR3 extends over 14 amino acids. CDR3 DNA: TGTGCCACCAGTGATTCATGGCTCGACTATGGCTACACCTTC. This codes for CATSDSWLDYGYTF.

This chain connects TRBV5-6 to TRBJ2-7; TRBD2 matches 8 bases. With V trimmed by 6 bases and J by 2 bases, 7 bases remained unmatched. Germline assignment: CDR1 SGHDT and CDR2 YYEEEE. The CDR3 is made up of 14 amino acids. The CDR3 spells CASTLLRGAYEQYF. CDR3 DNA sequence: TGTGCCAGCACCCTGCTGCGGGGGGCCTACGAGCAGTACTTC.

The chain uses TRBV28 and TRBJ2-7, with a weak D call TRBD2 (5 bases). The CDR3 sequence is 13 residues long. Trimming cost V 7 bases and J 7 bases, with 17 bases left between them. CDR1 is MDHEN and CDR2 is SYDVKM in the germline V gene. For the CDR3, the DNA is TGTGCCAGCACAACGAGGTCCTCGGGGGAGCAGTACTTC. Amino acid sequence: CASTTRSSGEQYF.

V is TRBV12-3 or TRBV12-4 and J is TRBJ1-1, with D tentatively TRBD1 (5 bases). Trimming took off 6 bases at V and 4 bases at J, with 12 bases between the two ends. The CDR3 extends over 13 amino acids. CDR3 sequence (DNA): TGTGCCAGCAGCCAGAGTGGGGCCACTGAAGCTTTCTTT. Translating gives CASSQSGATEAFF.

The chain couples TRBV7-3 to TRBJ1-1; 7 bases line up with TRBD1. Germline CDR1 and CDR2: SGHTA and FQGTGA. The CDR3 spans 14 residues. The V gene end was trimmed by 5 bases and the J gene end by 5 bases; junction bases not matched to a gene: 8. Here the CDR3 reads CASSLQGMYTEAFF. The CDR3 nucleotides are TGTGCCAGCAGCCTACAGGGGATGTATACTGAAGCTTTCTTT.

This rearrangement joins TRBV2 to TRBJ2-1; TRBD2 agrees at 12 bases. CDR1 and CDR2 (germline): SNHLY, FYNNEI. Losses at the gene ends were 5 bases for V and 9 bases for J; bases not matched to a gene: 8. There are 15 residues in the CDR3. The CDR3 region is CASSPLAGGPGEQFF. The CDR3 nucleotides read TGTGCCAGCAGTCCCCTAGCGGGGGGGCCGGGTGAGCAGTTCTTC. The variable domain in full, with the rest retrieved from reference TRBV2 and TRBJ2-1, is EPEVTQTPSHQVTQMGQEVILRCVPISNHLYFYWYRQILGQKVEFLVSFYNNEISEKSEIFDDQFSVERPDGSNFTLKIRSTKLEDSAMYFCASSPLAGGPGEQFFGPGTRLTVL.

This clone was counted once. The rearrangement joins TRBV19 to TRBJ1-5; D possibly corresponds to TRBD1 (5 bases). This CDR3 region has 16 residues. CDR1 LNHDA and CDR2 SQIVND come from the germline V gene (reference sequence). V lost 7 bases, J lost 1 base, and 17 bases lay in between. CDR3 nucleotides: TGTGCCAGTATCGGGGGGGGTCCAGGGAGCAATCAGCCCCAGCATTTT. Amino acids: CASIGGGPGSNQPQHF.

This chain joins TRBV21-1 and TRBJ2-3; the D call TRBD2 from the table was never checked on the DNA. TRBV21-1 corresponds to a pseudogene. This CDR3 is 18 amino acids long. CDR3 nucleotide sequence: TGTGCCAGCAGCAAAGCTCAATTGGCTAGCGGGGGGGCAAATACGCAGTATTTT. Amino acids: CASSKAQLASGGANTQYF.

Ten or more counts support this clone. The chain employs TRBV28 and TRBJ2-7; 7 bases line up with TRBD1. Trimming at V came to 5 bases and at J to 2 bases, leaving 12 bases not matched to a gene. Germline V lookup: CDR1 MDHEN, CDR2 SYDVKM. The CDR3 covers 16 residues. CDR3 coding DNA: TGTGCCAGCAGTCCTTTTAGGGACAGCTTCACCTACGAGCAGTACTTC. Translation gives CASSPFRDSFTYEQYF.

This clone showed up just once. The CDR3 loop reads CAWSAPPSLTGALNQPQHF. DNA for the CDR3: TGTGCCTGGAGTGCCCCACCTAGTCTGACAGGGGCACTTAATCAGCCCCAGCATTTT. The gene calls are TRBV30 and TRBJ1-5, with 8 bases fitting TRBD1. V was clipped by 1 base and J by 4 bases; unmatched bases: 18. The CDR3 extends over 19 amino acids. CDR1 is GTSNPN and CDR2 is SVGIG in the germline V gene (reference sequence).

The chain couples TRBV18 to TRBJ2-4, with 8 bases matching TRBD1. The CDR3 length is 15 residues. In germline, CDR1 is KGHSH, CDR2 LQKENI. The V and J ends lost 3 bases and 6 bases, in that order; junction bases with no gene match: 7. This CDR3 is CASSPGTGQTNIQYF. Here the CDR3 DNA reads TGTGCCAGCTCACCCGGGACAGGCCAAACAAACATTCAGTACTTC.

J is TRBJ1-1 and V is TRBV5-1, with 10 bases fitting TRBD1. V lost 6 bases, J lost 4 bases, and 15 bases stayed unmatched. Germline CDR1 SGHRS, CDR2 YFSETQ. The CDR3 is 17 residues long. CDR3 in DNA: TGCGCCAGCAACTCAGCCGGGACAGGGGTAGGTGCCACTGAAGCTTTCTTT. Translated: CASNSAGTGVGATEAFF.

In this sample, this clone turned up once. V gene TRBV18 combines with J gene TRBJ1-2, with D perhaps matching TRBD1 (5 bases). This CDR3 is built from 14 residues. Germline loops: CDR1 KGHSH, CDR2 LQKENI. V was pared by 0 bases and J by 4 bases, with 9 bases between. The DNA for the CDR3 is TGTGCCAGCTCACCACCGGCAGGGTTCTATGGCTACACCTTC. This translates into CASSPPAGFYGYTF.

The rearrangement uses TRBV5-4 and TRBJ2-2, with 10 bases lining up with TRBD2. Per germline, CDR1 SGHNT and CDR2 YYREEE (reference sequence). V was pared by 0 bases and J by 3 bases, with 5 bases of the junction left unmatched. CDR3 length: 17 residues. The CDR3 coding sequence is TGTGCCAGCAGCTTGGGCCTAGCGGGGGCCTACACCGGGGAGCTGTTTTTT. Protein product: CASSLGLAGAYTGELFF.

V and J are TRBV7-9 and TRBJ1-1; perhaps TRBD1 as D (5 bases). Trimming removed 0 bases from V and 7 bases from J, with 12 bases in between. CDR3 size: 14 residues. Germline CDR1 is SEHNR and CDR2 is FQNEAQ (reference sequence). CDR3 residues: CASSLAGTGLEAFF. As DNA, the CDR3 is TGTGCCAGCAGCTTAGCGGGTACAGGTCTTGAAGCTTTCTTT.

The chain couples TRBV30 to TRBJ1-5; D not certain. CDR1 is GTSNPN and CDR2 is SVGIG in the germline V gene (reference sequence). V shed 2 bases and J shed 7 bases, with 18 bases lying between them. The CDR3 consists of 15 residues. CDR3 residues: CAWSHPREGGQPQHF. The CDR3 coding sequence is TGTGCCTGGAGTCACCCCCGGGAAGGAGGCCAGCCCCAGCATTTT.